This record concerns one TCR beta chain sequence. This sample was included in a study of T cell repertoires in cytomegalovirus infection. MiXCR, applied by TCRdb to the reads, yields one record per CDR3 protein. This sample has approximately 750,000 distinct CDR3 sequences, with under 40% found just once. The source material was PBMCs. The receptor was isolated from a human donor in good health (CMV status not recorded). Some clones in this sample may be carry-over from other donors' samples.

In DNA, the CDR3 is TGTGCCAGCAGCTTAGAAGAGGCCAGCTCCTACGAGCAGTACTTC. As protein: CASSLEEASSYEQYF. This chain uses TRBV7-9 with TRBJ2-7; D is undetermined. Trimming shortened V by 1 base and J by 0 bases, and 10 bases separated the two germline ends. The CDR3 runs 15 residues. The germline V gene has CDR1 SEHNR and CDR2 FQNEAQ (reference sequence).